These 21 T cell receptor beta chains share one sample of origin, sequenced in a study of beta chain features in type 1 diabetes. Study findings and constraints: Significant though moderate, a shortening of TCRB CDR3s appeared in all four CD4+ subsets of Type 1 diabetes patients.

As every portion of the isolated RNA was reverse transcribed, the sequencing read expressed TCRB transcripts. Clones were sequenced by immunoSEQ multiplex PCR, and TCRdb holds only the in-frame ones, with some missing. The sample shows about 650,000 clones, around 12% of them seen only once. The antigens of these receptors remain unknown. Sequenced sample: naive CD4+ T cells from blood. The receptors originated from a man aged 25-45 years with type 1 diabetes.

The chain combines TRBV29-1 with TRBJ1-1; D is perhaps TRBD1 (5 bases). Germline CDR1 is SQVTM and CDR2 is ANQGSEA. CDR3 length equals 14 residues. Trimming cost V 3 bases and J 0 bases, with 11 bases left between them. CDR3 amino acids: CSVEWDYMNTEAFF. Written as DNA, the CDR3 is TGCAGCGTTGAGTGGGACTACATGAACACTGAAGCTTTCTTT.

This clone was counted between two and nine times. The chain carries TRBV15 and TRBJ1-1; D is ambiguous. Germline loops: CDR1 LNHNV, CDR2 YYDKDF (reference sequence). V shed 0 bases and J shed 3 bases, with 11 bases lying between them. The CDR3 extends over 15 amino acids. Written as DNA, the CDR3 is TGTGCCACCAGCAGAGATCCTGTCCTCGACACTGAAGCTTTCTTT. Protein product: CATSRDPVLDTEAFF.

This clone turned up a few times. This chain uses TRBV5-6 with TRBJ2-3; 12 positions match TRBD1. The CDR3 is 18 amino acids. V dropped 0 bases and J dropped 9; count of bases not matched to a gene: 14. Germline CDR1 is SGHDT and CDR2 is YYEEEE. The CDR3, as DNA: TGTGCCAGCAGCTTGGGACACTTCCCGGGACAGGGGGCGCAAACGCAGTATTTT. Protein: CASSLGHFPGQGAQTQYF.

A few counts support this clone. V gene TRBV27 combines with J gene TRBJ1-1; 12 bases line up with TRBD1. V gave up 2 bases and J gave up 5 bases; unmatched junction bases: 9. CDR3 length: 17 amino acids. CDR1 MNHEY and CDR2 SMNVEV come from the germline V gene (reference sequence). The CDR3 DNA reads as TGTGCCAGCAGTTTACTGGGGACAGGGGGCAATAGGACTGAAGCTTTCTTT. It codes for CASSLLGTGGNRTEAFF.

The chain uses TRBV11-2 and TRBJ2-1; D gene unclear. Trimming pared 5 bases from V and 3 bases from J, leaving 14 bases between. The CDR3 length is 15 residues. Germline loops: CDR1 SGHAT, CDR2 FQNNGV. CDR3 sequence: CASSHSPADYNEQFF. CDR3 sequence (DNA): TGTGCCAGCAGCCACAGTCCGGCAGACTACAATGAGCAGTTCTTC.

This clone was counted only a few times. The rearrangement links TRBV7-9 to TRBJ2-7, with 8 positions matching TRBD2. The CDR3 loop spans 14 amino acids. The junction had 1 base not matched to a gene; V was cut back by 3 bases and J by 0 bases. CDR1 SEHNR and CDR2 FQNEAQ come from the germline V gene (reference sequence). This CDR3 is CASSFTSGSYEQYF. The DNA of the CDR3 is TGTGCCAGCAGCTTTACTAGCGGCTCCTACGAGCAGTACTTC. The full variable domain, in which reference TRBV7-9 and TRBJ2-7 provide the parts outside the CDR3, is DTGVSQNPRHKITKRGQNVTFRCDPISEHNRLYWYRQTLGQGPEFLTYFQNEAQLEKSRLLSDRFSAERPKGSFSTLEIQRTEQGDSAMYLCASSFTSGSYEQYFGPGTRLTVT.

This chain uses TRBV5-1 with TRBJ2-1, with 10 nucleotides matching TRBD2. CDR1 is SGHRS and CDR2 is YFSETQ in the germline V gene. V lost 1 base, J lost 5 bases, and 3 bases stayed unmatched. The CDR3 spans 15 residues. The CDR3 region is CASSLLAGVNNEQFF. Written as DNA, the CDR3 is TGCGCCAGCAGCTTGCTAGCGGGGGTAAACAATGAGCAGTTCTTC.

The CDR3 is CASSLAVAGANVLTF. The CDR3 coding sequence is TGTGCCAGCAGCTTAGCTGTGGCTGGGGCCAACGTCCTGACTTTC. The chain has TRBV7-6 and TRBJ2-6; the D is unclear. From germline, CDR1 is SGHVS and CDR2 FNYEAQ. The CDR3 is 15 residues long. Trimming shortened V by 0 bases and J by 2 bases, and 5 bases separated the two germline ends.

This clone was observed a few times. The rearrangement uses TRBV4-3 and TRBJ2-5, with TRBD2 as a possible D gene (6 bases). The germline V and J ends were trimmed by 0 bases and 4 bases, with 12 bases remaining between them. Germline CDR1 and CDR2: LGHNA and YSLEER. The length of the CDR3 is 15 residues. CDR3 nucleotide sequence: TGCGCCAGCAGCCAAGATGCAGGAGGGGTAGAGACCCAGTACTTC. Translation gives CASSQDAGGVETQYF.

The chain has TRBV7-3 and TRBJ2-3; the match to TRBD2 covers 8 bases. Unmatched junction bases numbered 9, after V lost 4 bases and J lost 6 bases. In germline, CDR1 is SGHTA, CDR2 FQGTGA. CDR3 length equals 15 residues. The CDR3 coding sequence is TGTGCCAGCAGCTCCCTCGGGGGGGCATGGGATACGCAGTATTTT. Translated, it gives CASSSLGGAWDTQYF.

The chain joins TRBV5-6 to TRBJ2-5, with unresolved D. The germline gives CDR1 SGHDT, CDR2 YYEEEE. V lost 1 base and J 1 base, leaving 8 bases between the germline ends. There are 14 residues in the CDR3. CDR3 loop: CASSLKVAQETQYF. In nucleotides, the CDR3 is TGTGCCAGCAGCTTGAAGGTAGCCCAAGAGACCCAGTACTTC.

There are a few counts of this clone. The V and J genes are TRBV14 and TRBJ1-2, with D tentatively TRBD1 (6 bases). Germline V gene sequence: CDR1 SGHDN, CDR2 FVKESK. This CDR3 is 17 amino acids long. Trimming pared 1 base from V and 2 bases from J, leaving 17 bases between. In DNA, the CDR3 is TGTGCCAGCAGCCAAGGAGGACAGAACTACTACAACTATGGCTACACCTTC. Its translation is CASSQGGQNYYNYGYTF.

The chain joins TRBV29-1 to TRBJ2-1, with 13 nucleotides matching TRBD2. With 3 bases clipped from V and 10 bases from J, the junction kept 0 bases outside the gene matches. The CDR3 is made up of 12 amino acids. Germline V gene data show CDR1 as SQVTM and CDR2 as ANQGSEA. The chain's CDR3 is CSVETSGGEQFF. The CDR3 nucleotides are TGCAGCGTTGAGACTAGCGGGGGGGAGCAGTTCTTC.

The sample holds a few counts of this clone. The gene calls are TRBV11-2 and TRBJ2-3; D could derive from TRBD1 or TRBD2 (5 bases each). The CDR3 contains 15 residues. Germline V gives CDR1 SGHAT, CDR2 FQNNGV. Deletions cut 7 bases from V and 1 base from J, with 15 bases between. CDR3: CASTHQTGRTDTQYF. DNA of the CDR3: TGTGCCAGCACCCACCAAACGGGACGCACAGATACGCAGTATTTT.

A few counts support this clone. The same CDR3 also results from other DNA sequences found in this sample. Written as DNA, the CDR3 is TGCGCCAGCAGCTCAGGGGACAATCAGCCCCAGCATTTT. Translating it yields CASSSGDNQPQHF. The chain recombines TRBV5-1 with TRBJ1-5; D possibly corresponds to TRBD1 (6 bases). From germline, CDR1 is SGHRS and CDR2 YFSETQ. This CDR3 is 13 amino acids long. V lost 3 bases, J lost 3 bases, and 7 bases lay in between.

The V and J genes are TRBV28 and TRBJ2-2; either TRBD1 or TRBD2 may supply D (5 bases each). In germline, CDR1 is MDHEN, CDR2 SYDVKM. V was pared by 2 bases and J by 7 bases, with 11 bases between. The CDR3 loop spans 14 amino acids. As DNA, the CDR3 is TGTGCCAGCAGTTTAATAGGGGAGAGCGGGGAGCTGTTTTTT. This encodes CASSLIGESGELFF.

The V call is TRBV28, the J call TRBJ2-5; D unresolved. With 8 bases removed from V and 2 bases from J, the gap between germline ends came to 12 bases. Germline V gene data show CDR1 as MDHEN and CDR2 as SYDVKM. The CDR3 runs 13 residues. The CDR3 coding sequence is TGTGCCAGCGGGAACCAGGCACAAGAGACCCAGTACTTC. Its translation is CASGNQAQETQYF.

This chain uses TRBV18 with TRBJ2-3; TRBD2 might be the D (5 bases). This CDR3 comprises 16 residues. CDR1 KGHSH and CDR2 LQKENI come from the germline V gene. Trimming cost V 0 bases and J 2 bases, with 12 bases left between them. CDR3 nucleotide sequence: TGTGCCAGCTCACCACCGAGGGCAGAGGCCACAGATACGCAGTATTTT. It is translated as CASSPPRAEATDTQYF.

The chain carries TRBV5-1 and TRBJ2-7; D may be TRBD1 (6 bases). This CDR3 spans 16 amino acids. The germline gives CDR1 SGHRS, CDR2 YFSETQ. V gave up 0 bases and J gave up 1 base, with 14 bases separating them. The CDR3 sequence: CASSLVAGVGSYEQYF. The CDR3 DNA sequence: TGCGCCAGCAGCTTGGTGGCAGGGGTCGGATCCTACGAGCAGTACTTC.

Only a few counts were recorded for this clone. V is TRBV5-1 and J is TRBJ2-1; 7 bases line up with TRBD1. The CDR3 totals 16 residues. V lost 3 bases, J lost 8 bases, and 14 bases stayed unmatched. Germline loops: CDR1 SGHRS, CDR2 YFSETQ. CDR3 region: CASSSVGTAGRDEQFF. The CDR3 nucleotides read TGCGCCAGCAGCTCCGTCGGGACAGCAGGGAGAGATGAGCAGTTCTTC. Drawing the rest from reference TRBV5-1 and TRBJ2-1, the complete variable domain is KAGVTQTPRYLIKTRGQQVTLSCSPISGHRSVSWYQQTPGQGLQFLFEYFSETQRNKGNFPGRFSGRQFSNSRSEMNVSTLELGDSALYLCASSSVGTAGRDEQFFGPGTRLTVL.

This sequence joins TRBV6-5 and TRBJ2-5; D is undetermined. CDR1 is MNHEY and CDR2 is SVGAGI in the germline V gene. The length of the CDR3 is 13 residues. V lost 0 bases and J lost 3, with 5 bases in between. CDR3 nucleotide sequence: TGTGCCAGCAGTTACTCTCGGGAAGAGACCCAGTACTTC. Translation: CASSYSREETQYF.